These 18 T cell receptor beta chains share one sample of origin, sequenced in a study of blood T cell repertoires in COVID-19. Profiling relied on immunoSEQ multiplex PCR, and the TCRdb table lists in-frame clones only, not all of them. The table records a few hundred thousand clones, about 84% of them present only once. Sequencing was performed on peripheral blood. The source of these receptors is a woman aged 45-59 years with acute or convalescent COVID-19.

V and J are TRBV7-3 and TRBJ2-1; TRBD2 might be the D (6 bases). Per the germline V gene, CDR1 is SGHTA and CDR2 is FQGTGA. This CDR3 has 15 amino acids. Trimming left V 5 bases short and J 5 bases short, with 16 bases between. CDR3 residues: CASSPPGGAHNEQFF. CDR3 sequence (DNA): TGTGCCAGCAGCCCCCCCGGAGGGGCTCACAATGAGCAGTTCTTC.

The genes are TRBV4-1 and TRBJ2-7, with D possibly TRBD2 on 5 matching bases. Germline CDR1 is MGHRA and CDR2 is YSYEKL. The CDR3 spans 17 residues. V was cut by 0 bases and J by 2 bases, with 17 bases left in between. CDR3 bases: TGCGCCAGCAGCCAAGAGAGGGCGGACCTTGCCCCCTACGAGCAGTACTTC. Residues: CASSQERADLAPYEQYF.

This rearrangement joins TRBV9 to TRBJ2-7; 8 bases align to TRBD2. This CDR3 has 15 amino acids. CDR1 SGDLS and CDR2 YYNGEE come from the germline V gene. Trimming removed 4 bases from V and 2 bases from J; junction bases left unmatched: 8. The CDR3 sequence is CASSPRGGRTYEQYF. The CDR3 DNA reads TGTGCCAGCAGCCCCCGGGGGGGTCGCACCTACGAGCAGTACTTC.

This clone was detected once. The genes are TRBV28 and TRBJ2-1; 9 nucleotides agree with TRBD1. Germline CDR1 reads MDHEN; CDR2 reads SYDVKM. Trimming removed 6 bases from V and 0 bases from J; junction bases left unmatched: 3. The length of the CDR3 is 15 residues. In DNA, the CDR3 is TGTGCCAGCAGCCTGGGACAGGGCTCCTACAATGAGCAGTTCTTC. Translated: CASSLGQGSYNEQFF.

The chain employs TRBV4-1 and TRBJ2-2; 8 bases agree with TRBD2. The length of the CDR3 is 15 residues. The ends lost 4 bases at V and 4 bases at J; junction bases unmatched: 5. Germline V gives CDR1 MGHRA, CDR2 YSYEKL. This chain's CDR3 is CASSRGTRSTGELFF. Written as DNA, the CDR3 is TGCGCCAGCAGCCGCGGGACTAGGAGCACCGGGGAGCTGTTTTTT.

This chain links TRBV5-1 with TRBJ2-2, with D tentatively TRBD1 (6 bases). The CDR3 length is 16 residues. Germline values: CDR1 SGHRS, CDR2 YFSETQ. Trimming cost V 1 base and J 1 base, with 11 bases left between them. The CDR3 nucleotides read TGCGCCAGCAGCTTGCTAGGACAGATGAACACCGGGGAGCTGTTTTTT. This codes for CASSLLGQMNTGELFF.

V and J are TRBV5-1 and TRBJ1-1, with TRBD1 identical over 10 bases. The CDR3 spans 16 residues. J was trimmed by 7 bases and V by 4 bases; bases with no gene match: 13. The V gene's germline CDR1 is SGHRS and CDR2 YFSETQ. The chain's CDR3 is CASSLKPGQGFGEAFF. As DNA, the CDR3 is TGCGCCAGCAGCCTGAAACCGGGACAGGGGTTTGGTGAAGCTTTCTTT. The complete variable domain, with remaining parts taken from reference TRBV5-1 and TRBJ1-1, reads KAGVTQTPRYLIKTRGQQVTLSCSPISGHRSVSWYQQTPGQGLQFLFEYFSETQRNKGNFPGRFSGRQFSNSRSEMNVSTLELGDSALYLCASSLKPGQGFGEAFFGQGTRLTVV.

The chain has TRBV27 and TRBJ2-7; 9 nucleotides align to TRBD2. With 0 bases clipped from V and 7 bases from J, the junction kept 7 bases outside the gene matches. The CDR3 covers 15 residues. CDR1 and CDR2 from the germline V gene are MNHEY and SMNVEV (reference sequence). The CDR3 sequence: CASSLSAGGPGEQYF. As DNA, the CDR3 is TGTGCCAGCAGTTTATCGGCGGGAGGGCCAGGGGAGCAGTACTTC.

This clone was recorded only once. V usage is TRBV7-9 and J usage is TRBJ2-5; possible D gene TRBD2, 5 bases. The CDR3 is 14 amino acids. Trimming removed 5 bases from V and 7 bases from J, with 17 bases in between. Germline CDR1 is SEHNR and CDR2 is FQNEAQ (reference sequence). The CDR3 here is CASSAAPPAGTQYF. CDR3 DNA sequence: TGTGCCAGCAGCGCCGCACCCCCGGCGGGGACCCAGTACTTC.

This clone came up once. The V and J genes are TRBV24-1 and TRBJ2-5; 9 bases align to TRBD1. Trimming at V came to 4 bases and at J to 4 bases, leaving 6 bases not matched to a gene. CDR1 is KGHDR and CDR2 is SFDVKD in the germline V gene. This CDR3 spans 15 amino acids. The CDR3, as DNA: TGTGCCACCAGTGACCCCACAGGGGGCGGAGAGACCCAGTACTTC. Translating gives CATSDPTGGGETQYF.

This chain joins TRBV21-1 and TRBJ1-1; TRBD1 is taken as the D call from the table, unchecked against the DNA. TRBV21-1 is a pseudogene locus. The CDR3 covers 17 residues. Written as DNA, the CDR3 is TGTGCCAGCAGCAAAGCGGGACAGGGGGCGATGAACACTGAAGCTTTCTTT. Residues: CASSKAGQGAMNTEAFF.

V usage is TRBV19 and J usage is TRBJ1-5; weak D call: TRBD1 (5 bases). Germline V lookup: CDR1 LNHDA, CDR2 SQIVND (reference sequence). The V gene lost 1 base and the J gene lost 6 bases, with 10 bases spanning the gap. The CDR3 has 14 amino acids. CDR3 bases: TGTGCCAGTAGTATAGCAGGGTTCGGTCAGCCCCAGCATTTT. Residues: CASSIAGFGQPQHF.

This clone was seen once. The CDR3 DNA follows: TGTGCCAGTAGTATAGATCGTAGAGAAGCTTTCTTT. This sequence encodes CASSIDRREAFF. The chain employs TRBV19 and TRBJ1-1; D ambiguous. The CDR3 has 12 amino acids. The germline gives CDR1 LNHDA, CDR2 SQIVND (reference sequence). The ends were cut back, 0 bases at V and 8 bases at J, with 7 bases in the middle.

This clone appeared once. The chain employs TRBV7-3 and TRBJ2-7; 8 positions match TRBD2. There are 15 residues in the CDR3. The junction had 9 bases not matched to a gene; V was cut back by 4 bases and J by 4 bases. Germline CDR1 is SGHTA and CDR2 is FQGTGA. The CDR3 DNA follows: TGTGCCAGCAGCTCAGTAGCGGGACGAGGGTACGAGCAGTACTTC. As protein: CASSSVAGRGYEQYF.

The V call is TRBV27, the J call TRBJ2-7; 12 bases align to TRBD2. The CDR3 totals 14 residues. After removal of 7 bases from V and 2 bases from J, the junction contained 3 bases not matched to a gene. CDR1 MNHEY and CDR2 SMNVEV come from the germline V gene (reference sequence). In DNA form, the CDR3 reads TGTGCCAGCAATAGACTAGCGGGAGCCTACGAGCAGTACTTC. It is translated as CASNRLAGAYEQYF.

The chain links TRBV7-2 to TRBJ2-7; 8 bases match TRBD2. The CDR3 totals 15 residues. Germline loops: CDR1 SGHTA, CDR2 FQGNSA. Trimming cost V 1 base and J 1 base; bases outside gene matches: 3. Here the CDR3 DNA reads TGTGCCAGCAGCTTAGGGACTAGCTCATCCTACGAGCAGTACTTC. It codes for CASSLGTSSSYEQYF.

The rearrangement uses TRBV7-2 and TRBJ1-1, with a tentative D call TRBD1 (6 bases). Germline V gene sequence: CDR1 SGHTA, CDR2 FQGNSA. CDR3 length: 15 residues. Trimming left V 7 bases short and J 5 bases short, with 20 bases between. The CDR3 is CASTLRGGKRTEAFF. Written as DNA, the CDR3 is TGTGCCAGCACCCTTAGGGGGGGGAAGCGTACTGAAGCTTTCTTT.

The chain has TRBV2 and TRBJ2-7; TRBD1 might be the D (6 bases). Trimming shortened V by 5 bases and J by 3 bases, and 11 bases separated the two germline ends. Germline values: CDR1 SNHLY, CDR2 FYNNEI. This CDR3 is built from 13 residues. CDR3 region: CASSRDINYEQYF. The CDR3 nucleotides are TGTGCCAGCAGTCGGGACATAAACTACGAGCAGTACTTC.